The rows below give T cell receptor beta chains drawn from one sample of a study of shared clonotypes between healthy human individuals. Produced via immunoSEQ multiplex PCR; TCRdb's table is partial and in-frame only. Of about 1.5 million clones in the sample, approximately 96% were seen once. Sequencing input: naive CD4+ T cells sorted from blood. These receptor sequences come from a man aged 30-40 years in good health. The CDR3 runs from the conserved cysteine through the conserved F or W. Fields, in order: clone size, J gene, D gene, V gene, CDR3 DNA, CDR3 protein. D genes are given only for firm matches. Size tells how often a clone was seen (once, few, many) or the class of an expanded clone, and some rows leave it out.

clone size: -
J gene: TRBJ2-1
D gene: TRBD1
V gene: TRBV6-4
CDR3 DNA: TGTGCCAGATTACAGGGGGGCTCCTACAATGAGCAGTTCTTC
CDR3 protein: CARLQGGSYNEQFF

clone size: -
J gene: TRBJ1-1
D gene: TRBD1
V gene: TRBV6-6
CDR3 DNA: TGTGCCAGCACGCCATCGGGACAGACGAACACTGAAGCTTTCTTT
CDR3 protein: CASTPSGQTNTEAFF

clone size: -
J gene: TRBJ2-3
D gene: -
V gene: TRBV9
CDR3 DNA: TGTGCCAGCAGCGTAGGAAGCGAGATAAGCACAGATACGCAGTATTTT
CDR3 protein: CASSVGSEISTDTQYF

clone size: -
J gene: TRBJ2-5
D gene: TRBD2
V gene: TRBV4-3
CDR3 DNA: TGCGCCAGCAGCCAAGTGGGGACTAGGGGGGGCCAAGAGACCCAGTACTTC
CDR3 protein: CASSQVGTRGGQETQYF

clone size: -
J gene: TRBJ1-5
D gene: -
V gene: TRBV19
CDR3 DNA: TGTGCCAGTAGTAGCCAGAAGGGGCAGCCCCAGCATTTT
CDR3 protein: CASSSQKGQPQHF

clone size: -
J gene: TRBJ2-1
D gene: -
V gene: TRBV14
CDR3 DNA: TGTGCCAGCAGCCAAGTCGTTTGGGACCCGCAGTTCTTC
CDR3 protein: CASSQVVWDPQFF

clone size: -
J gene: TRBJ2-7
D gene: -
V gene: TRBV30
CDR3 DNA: TGTGCCTGGAGTGTTTGGGGCTACGAGCAGTACTTC
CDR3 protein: CAWSVWGYEQYF

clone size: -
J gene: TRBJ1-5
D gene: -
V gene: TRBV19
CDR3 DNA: TGTGCCAGTAGTATGGGGTGGGGGGCGACGAGCAATCAGCCCCAGCATTTT
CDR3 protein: CASSMGWGATSNQPQHF

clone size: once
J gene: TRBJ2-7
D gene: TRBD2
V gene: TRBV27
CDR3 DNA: TGTGCCAGCAAACGGACTAGCGGGCTTCCCTACGAGCAGTACTTC
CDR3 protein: CASKRTSGLPYEQYF

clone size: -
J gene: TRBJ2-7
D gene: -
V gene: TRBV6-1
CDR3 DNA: TGTGCCAGCAATCTACAGGGTCCACCAAACTACGAGCAGTACTTC
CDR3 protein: CASNLQGPPNYEQYF

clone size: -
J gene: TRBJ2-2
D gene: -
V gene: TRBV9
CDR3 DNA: TGTGCCAGCAGCGTAGAGGGTACAGGAAGAACGAACACCGGGGAGCTGTTTTTT
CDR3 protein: CASSVEGTGRTNTGELFF

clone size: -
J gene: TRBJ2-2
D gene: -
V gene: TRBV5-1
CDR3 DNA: TGCGCCAGCAGCTTGGACAGGGGAGGGGCCGGGGAGCTGTTTTTT
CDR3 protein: CASSLDRGGAGELFF

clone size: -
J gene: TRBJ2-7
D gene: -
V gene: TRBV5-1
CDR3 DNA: TGCGCCAGCAGCAGGTCAGGGGTATCCTACGAGCAGTACTTC
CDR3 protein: CASSRSGVSYEQYF

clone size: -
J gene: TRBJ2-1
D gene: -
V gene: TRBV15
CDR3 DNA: TGTGCCACCAGCCGGGCCCCTGGCAATGAGCAGTTCTTC
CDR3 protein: CATSRAPGNEQFF

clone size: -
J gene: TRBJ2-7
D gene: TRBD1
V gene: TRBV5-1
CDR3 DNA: TGCGCCAGCAGCCCAACGCCGGGACAGGTCTACGAGCAGTACTTC
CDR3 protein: CASSPTPGQVYEQYF

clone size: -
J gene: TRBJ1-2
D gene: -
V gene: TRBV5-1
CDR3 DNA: TGCGCCAGCAGCTTGGGGATTCAAGATGGCTACACCTTC
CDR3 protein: CASSLGIQDGYTF

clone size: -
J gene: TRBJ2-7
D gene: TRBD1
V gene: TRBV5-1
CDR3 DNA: TGCGCCAGCAGCCGACCGGGACAGGGAGGACGCTATTCCTACGAGCAGTACTTC
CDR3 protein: CASSRPGQGGRYSYEQYF

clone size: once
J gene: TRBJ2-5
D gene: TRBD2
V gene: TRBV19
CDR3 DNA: TGTGCCAGTAGTATAGGGGCGGGGGGCCAAGAGACCCAGTACTTC
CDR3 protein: CASSIGAGGQETQYF

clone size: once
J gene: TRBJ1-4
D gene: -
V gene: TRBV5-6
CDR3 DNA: TGTGCCAGCAGCCTGGACAGAATTAATGAAAAACTGTTTTTT
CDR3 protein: CASSLDRINEKLFF

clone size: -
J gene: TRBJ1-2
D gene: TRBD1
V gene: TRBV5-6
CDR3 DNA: TGTGCCAGCAGCCTCCCGGGACAGGGTATAAACTATGGCTACACCTTC
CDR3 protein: CASSLPGQGINYGYTF

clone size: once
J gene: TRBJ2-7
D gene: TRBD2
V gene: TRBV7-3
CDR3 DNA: TGTGCCAGCAGCTTGACCGGGACTAGCGGGGAGTACGAGCAGTACTTC
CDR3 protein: CASSLTGTSGEYEQYF

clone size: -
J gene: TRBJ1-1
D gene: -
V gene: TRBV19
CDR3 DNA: TGTGCCAGTTCAAGGTGGGCCAAGAACACTGAAGCTTTCTTT
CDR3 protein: CASSRWAKNTEAFF

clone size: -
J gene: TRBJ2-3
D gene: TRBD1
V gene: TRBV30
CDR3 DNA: TGTGCCTGGAGTGTGTTTGGGACAGGGGCAGATACGCAGTATTTT
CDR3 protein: CAWSVFGTGADTQYF

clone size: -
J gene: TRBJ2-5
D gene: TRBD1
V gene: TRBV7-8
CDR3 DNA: TGTGCCAGCAGAAAGGACAGGGGCCGAGAGACCCAGTACTTC
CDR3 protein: CASRKDRGRETQYF

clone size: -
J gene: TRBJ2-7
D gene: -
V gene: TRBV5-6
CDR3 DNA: TGTGCCAGCAGCTTGGTAGGGAATCGGATCTACGAGCAGTACTTC
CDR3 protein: CASSLVGNRIYEQYF

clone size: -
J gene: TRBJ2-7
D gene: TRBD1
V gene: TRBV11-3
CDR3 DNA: TGTGCCAGCAGCCCCCCGGACAGGGAATACGAGCAGTACTTC
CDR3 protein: CASSPPDREYEQYF

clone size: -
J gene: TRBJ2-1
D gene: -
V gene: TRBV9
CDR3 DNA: TGTGCCAGCAGCGTAGATCCTCGCGGGATGGGTAATGAGCAGTTCTTC
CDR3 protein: CASSVDPRGMGNEQFF

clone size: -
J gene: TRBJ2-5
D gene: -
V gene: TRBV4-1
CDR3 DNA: TGCGCCAGCAGCCACGGAAGAGGGGAGACCCAGTACTTC
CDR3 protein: CASSHGRGETQYF

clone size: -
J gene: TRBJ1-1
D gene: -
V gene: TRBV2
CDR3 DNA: TGTGCCAGCAGAGACCGACGGCTGAACACTGAAGCTTTCTTT
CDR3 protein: CASRDRRLNTEAFF